This T cell receptor (beta chain) was obtained from a study of graft-versus-host responses after intestinal transplantation (dated by TCRdb to about 2021). At the level of the whole study: The transplants that recipients received were multivisceral, liver-intestinal, or isolated intestinal. Every recipient was given anti-thymocyte globulin induction, then maintenance tacrolimus and steroids for two to three years. Bulk TCR-beta CDR3 sequencing was used to track graft-versus-host and host-versus-graft alloreactive T cell clones in the graft, circulation and bone marrow after intestinal transplantation. Alloreactive clones were identified by sequencing pre-transplant mixed lymphocyte reaction products and comparing them with unstimulated pre-transplant donor and recipient T cells. The cohort enrolled 20 to 25 intestinal transplant recipients, one of whom was a retransplant, and a few patients without pretransplant specimens were excluded. Donor T cell macrochimerism was defined as a peak of at least 4% donor T cells among recipient peripheral blood mononuclear cells. Rather than being sequenced by the commercial service, samples from a few later patients were sequenced in-house on an Illumina MiSeq and processed with MiXCR. Beyond this particular receptor, the publication reports: GvH clones were detected in recipient bone marrow, and some of these GvH clones were observed earlier in ileal mucosa or blood, consistent with an intestinal mucosal origin. Early after transplant, peak levels of circulating GvH clones were associated with declines in HvG clones. In patients with donor T cell macrochimerism, the allografts had high GvH to HvG T cell clonal ratios. The conclusions were limited by the relatively low number and heterogeneity of the intestinal transplant patients.

Preparation of the library involved the immunoSEQ multiplex PCR assay. In most patients, genomic DNA was isolated using the Qiagen DNeasy Blood and Tissue Kit and sent frozen to Adaptive Biotechnologies for TCR sequencing. High-throughput TCR-beta CDR3 sequencing of genomic DNA from most patients was performed by Adaptive Biotechnologies. The source study handled its data this way. TCR sequencing data were retrieved from Adaptive's ImmunoSEQ software for around 20 patients, whereas three other patients were processed with MiXCR and VDJtools. To correct CD4 versus CD8 sorting errors, any sequence found in both subsets at a frequency ratio below 5:1 was removed. CDR3 nucleotide sequences shared between donor and recipient were removed because the origin of such sequences could not be assigned. At least 2-fold expansion over unstimulated cells and a minimum CFSE-low frequency of 0.002% (template counts) or 0.001% (read counts) were required for clones to be classified as alloreactive. Clones detected in sequenced pre-transplant spleen, lymph node, or MLR CFSE-low populations of the donor or recipient were defined as mappable. The cumulative frequency of alloreactive clones was calculated as a percentage of all sequences, weighted by copy number. Entries here come from immuneACCESS through TCRdb and include only in-frame sequences with V and J called. Some clones fail to appear in such tables; in the studies checked, an unresolved V gene covers under half of the shortfall, and the cause of the remainder is unknown. That table furnishes V, J and clone size, whereas the DNA furnished D and trimming. The sample yields 8,000 to 10,000 clones; around 28% were counted once. The ten largest account for 6.2% of the sample.

Turning to this clone: No base qualities exist here, and no much larger clone lies one base off it.

This specimen's time point label, per the study, means: cells obtained before transplantation from donor or recipient. In the mixed lymphocyte reactions, around 200,000 CFSE-labeled pre-transplant responders were plated with around 200,000 irradiated violet-dye-labeled stimulators and cultured for 5 to 6 days. After the mixed lymphocyte reaction, proliferating CD3+CD4+CFSE-low and CD3+CD8+CFSE-low responder cells were FACS-sorted on a BD Influx sorter. Its CDR3 holds 15 amino acids, cysteine through phenylalanine. Of the read, only the CDR3 DNA is kept; its 45 bases are in frame from base 1. Cut back by 2 bases and 5 bases, the V and J ends lie 13 bases apart. CDR1 and CDR2 are read off the germline V gene (reference sequence) as MNHEY and SMNVEV.

This receptor was taken from a human patient who received an intestinal transplant. The chain was built from TRBV27 and TRBJ2-1, and perhaps TRBD2 as D gene, on 6 matching bases. This specimen consisted of alloreactive CD8+ T cells from a mixed lymphocyte reaction culture, obtained before intestinal transplant. The cell subset or site label for this specimen denotes: CFSE-low proliferating T cells sorted from roughly 6-day pre-transplant mixed lymphocyte reaction (GvH or HvG direction). In nucleotide form, the sequence is TGTGCCAGCAGTTTAGGGGGGTACGCCCACAATGAGCAGTTCTTC. The translation is CASSLGGYAHNEQFF.